This T cell receptor (beta chain) emerged from a study of cytomegalovirus exposure and HLA in healthy donors. A multiplex PCR was run with 60 Vbeta primers and 13 Jbeta primers. Sequencing was performed with immunoSEQ multiplex PCR; in TCRdb, only in-frame clones are kept and a portion is missing. The top ten clones hold 2.7% of a sample with 52,000 or so clones, about three quarters of them seen once. As to this clone: No antigen is known for it.

CDR3 length equals 11 residues. Germline V lookup: CDR1 GTSNPN, CDR2 SVGIG (reference sequence). Trimming took off 3 bases at V and 12 bases at J, with 15 bases between the two ends. Regarding the study as a whole: TRBV6-2, TRBV6-3 and other indistinguishable V segments were excluded. In an earlier analysis, about 90% or about 30%: the productive usage of most TCR beta V segments.

Source material: PBMCs. The receptor was derived from a middle-aged woman in good health and CMV-seropositive. The chain carries TRBV30 and TRBJ2-7, with D tentatively TRBD2 (5 bases). The CDR3 DNA follows: TGTGCCTGGAGCTCCCCCGGACTCCTGTACTTC. Translation gives CAWSSPGLLYF.